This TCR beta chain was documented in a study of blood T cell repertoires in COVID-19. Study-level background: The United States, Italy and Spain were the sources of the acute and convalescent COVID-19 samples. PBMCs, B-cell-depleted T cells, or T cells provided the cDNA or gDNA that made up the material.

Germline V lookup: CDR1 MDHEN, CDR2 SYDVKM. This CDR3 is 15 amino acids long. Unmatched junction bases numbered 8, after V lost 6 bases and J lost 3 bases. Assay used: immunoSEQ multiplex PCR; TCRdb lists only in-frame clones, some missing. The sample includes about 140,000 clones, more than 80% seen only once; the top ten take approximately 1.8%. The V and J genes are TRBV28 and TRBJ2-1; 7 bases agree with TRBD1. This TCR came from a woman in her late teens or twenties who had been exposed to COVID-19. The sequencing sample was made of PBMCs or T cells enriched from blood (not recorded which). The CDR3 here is CASSSGQASYNEQFF. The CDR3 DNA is TGTGCCAGCAGCTCCGGACAGGCCAGCTACAATGAGCAGTTCTTC.